Presented here are 6 T cell receptor beta chains from one specimen sequenced in a study of blood T cell repertoires in COVID-19. The method was immunoSEQ multiplex PCR; TCRdb's version includes in-frame clones alone and lacks a portion of them. The sample holds 270,000 or so clones; 82% are singletons and the top ten take less than 4%. The specimen was peripheral blood. These receptors came from a woman aged 18 to 35 with acute or convalescent COVID-19.

Points on this clone: Other DNA sequences in this specimen translate into the identical CDR3. The chain is built from TRBV9 and TRBJ2-7, with 14 bases aligning to TRBD2. This CDR3 comprises 15 residues. Trimming at V came to 3 bases and at J to 3 bases, leaving 2 bases not matched to a gene. CDR1 is SGDLS, CDR2 YYNGEE, per germline. The CDR3 reads CASSAGLAGDYEQYF. The CDR3 DNA reads as TGTGCCAGCAGCGCGGGACTAGCGGGAGACTACGAGCAGTACTTC.

This sequence joins TRBV28 and TRBJ2-2, with 8 nucleotides matching TRBD2. Germline V gene lookup returns CDR1 MDHEN and CDR2 SYDVKM. V shed 5 bases, J shed 0 bases, and the junction held 2 bases outside the gene matches. This CDR3 has 15 residues. CDR3 in DNA: TGTGCCAGCAGTGTAGCGGGAACGAACACCGGGGAGCTGTTTTTT. Encoded protein: CASSVAGTNTGELFF. The full variable domain, with the rest looked up from reference TRBV28 and TRBJ2-2, is DVKVTQSSRYLVKRTGEKVFLECVQDMDHENMFWYRQDPGLGLRLIYFSYDVKMKEKGDIPEGYSVSREKKERFSLILESASTNQTSMYLCASSVAGTNTGELFFGEGSRLTVL.

As concerns this clone: One end of the junction fails to match germline, which may point to a read error. CDR3 region: CASSLAGSTYNEQFF. CDR3 nucleotides: TGTGCTAGCAGCTTAGCCGGGAGCACCTACAATGAGCAGTTCTTC. The chain links TRBV7-7 to TRBJ2-1, with a weak D call TRBD2 (6 bases). Germline lookup yields CDR1 SSHAT and CDR2 FNYEAQ (reference sequence). The CDR3 sequence is 15 residues long.

This clone was observed once. The rearrangement links TRBV19 to TRBJ2-1, with 12 positions matching TRBD1. The CDR3 totals 15 residues. Germline CDR1 is LNHDA and CDR2 is SQIVND (reference sequence). J was trimmed by 6 bases and V by 5 bases; bases with no gene match: 5. CDR3 sequence: CASSFRDRGLNEQFF. The CDR3 coding sequence is TGTGCCAGTAGTTTCCGGGACAGGGGGCTCAATGAGCAGTTCTTC.

V usage is TRBV13 and J usage is TRBJ2-7, with 10 bases that match TRBD2. Germline lookup yields CDR1 PRHDT and CDR2 FYEKMQ (reference sequence). The length of the CDR3 is 16 residues. Losses at the gene ends were 2 bases for V and 4 bases for J; bases not matched to a gene: 8. For the CDR3, the DNA is TGTGCCAGCAGCTTATTCGCTAGCGGGAGAGTATACGAGCAGTACTTC. Protein product: CASSLFASGRVYEQYF.

This clone was picked up many times. The chain couples TRBV30 to TRBJ1-5; possible D gene TRBD1, 6 bases. Germline values: CDR1 GTSNPN, CDR2 SVGIG (reference sequence). Trimming took 2 bases from V and 4 from J, leaving 12 bases between them. This CDR3 is built from 14 residues. CDR3 residues: CAWSTGFGNQPQHF. In DNA form, the CDR3 reads TGTGCCTGGAGTACAGGGTTCGGGAATCAGCCCCAGCATTTT.